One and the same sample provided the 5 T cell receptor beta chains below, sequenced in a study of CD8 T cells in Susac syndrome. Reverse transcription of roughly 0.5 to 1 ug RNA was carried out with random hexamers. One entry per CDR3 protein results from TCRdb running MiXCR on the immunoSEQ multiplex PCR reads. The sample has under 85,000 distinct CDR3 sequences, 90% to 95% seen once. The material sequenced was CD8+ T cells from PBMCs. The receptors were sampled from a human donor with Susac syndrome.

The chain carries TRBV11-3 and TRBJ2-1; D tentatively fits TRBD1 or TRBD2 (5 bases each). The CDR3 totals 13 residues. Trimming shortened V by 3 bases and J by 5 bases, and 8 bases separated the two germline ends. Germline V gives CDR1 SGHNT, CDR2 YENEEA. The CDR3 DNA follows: TGTGCCAGCAGCTTCGGGACGAACAATGAGCAGTTCTTC. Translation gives CASSFGTNNEQFF.

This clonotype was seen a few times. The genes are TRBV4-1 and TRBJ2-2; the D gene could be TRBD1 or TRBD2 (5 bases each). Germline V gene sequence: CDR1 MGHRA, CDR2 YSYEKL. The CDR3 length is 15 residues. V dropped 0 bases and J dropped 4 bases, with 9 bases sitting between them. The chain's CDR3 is CASSQDPGGTGELFF. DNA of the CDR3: TGCGCCAGCAGCCAAGATCCTGGGGGCACCGGGGAGCTGTTTTTT.

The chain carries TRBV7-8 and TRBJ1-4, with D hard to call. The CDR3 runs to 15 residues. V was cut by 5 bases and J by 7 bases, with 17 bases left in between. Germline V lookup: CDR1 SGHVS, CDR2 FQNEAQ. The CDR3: CASSPRWERAEKLFF. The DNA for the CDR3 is TGTGCCAGCAGCCCCCGATGGGAGAGGGCTGAAAAACTGTTTTTT.

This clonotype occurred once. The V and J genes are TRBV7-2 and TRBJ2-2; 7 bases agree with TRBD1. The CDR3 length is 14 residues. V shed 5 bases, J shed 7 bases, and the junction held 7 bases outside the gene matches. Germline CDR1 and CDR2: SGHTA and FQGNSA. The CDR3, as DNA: TGTGCCAGCAGCATTGACAGGGCCGGCGGGGAGCTGTTTTTT. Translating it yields CASSIDRAGGELFF.

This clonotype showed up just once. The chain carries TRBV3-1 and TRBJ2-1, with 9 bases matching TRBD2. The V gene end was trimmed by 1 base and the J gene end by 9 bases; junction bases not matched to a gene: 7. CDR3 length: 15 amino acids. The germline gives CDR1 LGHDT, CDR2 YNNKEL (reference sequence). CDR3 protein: CASSQVPSGTSEQFF. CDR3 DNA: TGTGCCAGCAGCCAAGTGCCTAGCGGGACGTCTGAGCAGTTCTTC.